This T cell receptor beta chain was observed in a study of blood T cell repertoires in COVID-19. This table comes from immunoSEQ multiplex PCR, and its TCRdb copy is limited to in-frame clones, with some not included. The repertoire has 120,000 to 150,000 clones, around 84% of them found once; the top ten carry roughly 2.7%. The CDR3 totals 19 residues. Germline-derived CDR1 and CDR2 are SGHRS and YFSETQ. The ends were cut back, 1 base at V and 7 bases at J, with 29 bases in the middle. The clonotype comes from a human donor with acute or convalescent COVID-19. The donor label of this sample is uncertain. The genes are TRBV5-1 and TRBJ1-2; a possible D gene is TRBD1 (6 bases). Sample: peripheral blood. CDR3 sequence reads: CASSLSGGISQGIPFGYTF. The CDR3 DNA reads as TGCGCCAGCAGCTTGTCGGGGGGGATCAGTCAGGGGATCCCCTTTGGCTACACCTTC.